This record looks at one T cell receptor beta chain sequence and its context. Its antigen is currently unknown. This entry is derived from a study of blood T cells in healthy people across ages. With a J-beta primer mix and a sample-barcoded 5' primer, a second PCR ran about 7 to 11 cycles. TCRdb used MiXCR to reprocess the 5' RACE reads, holding one entry per CDR3 protein. The sample has over 600,000 distinct CDR3 sequences, 35% to 50% seen once. Notes on the study in general: Correlation between TCR beta diversity and naive T cell percentage was strong.

This receptor was taken from a man older than 75 in good health. Material: blood.

This CDR3 reads CASSAPHRDRGPYEQYF. CDR3 DNA: TGTGCCAGCAGTGCTCCGCACCGGGACAGGGGCCCCTACGAGCAGTACTTC. The chain carries TRBV27 and TRBJ2-7, with TRBD1 matching over 10 bases. Per germline, CDR1 MNHEY and CDR2 SMNVEV (reference sequence). V trimming: 5 bases; J trimming: 2 bases; junction bases outside the gene matches: 12. The CDR3 is made up of 17 amino acids.